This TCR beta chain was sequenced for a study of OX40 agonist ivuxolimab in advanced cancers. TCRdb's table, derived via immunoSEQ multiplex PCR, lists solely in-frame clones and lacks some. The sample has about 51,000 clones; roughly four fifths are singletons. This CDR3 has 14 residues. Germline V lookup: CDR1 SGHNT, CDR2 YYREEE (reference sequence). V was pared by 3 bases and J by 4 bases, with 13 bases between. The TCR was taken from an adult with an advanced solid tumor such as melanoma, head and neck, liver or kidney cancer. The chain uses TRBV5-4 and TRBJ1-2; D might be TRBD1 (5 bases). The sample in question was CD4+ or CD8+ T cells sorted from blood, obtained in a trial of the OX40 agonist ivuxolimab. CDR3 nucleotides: TGTGCCAGCAGCTACGGGGGTGAGGGCTATGGCTACACCTTC. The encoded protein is CASSYGGEGYGYTF.